This T cell receptor beta chain appears in the sequencing data of a study of CD8 T cells in ankylosing spondylitis. TCRdb independently ran MiXCR on the 5' RACE reads; one entry per CDR3 protein. The sample records more than 25,000 distinct CDR3 sequences, 5.3% being singletons. The V and J ends lost 4 bases and 0 bases respectively, with 14 bases between them. Germline lookup yields CDR1 SGDLS and CDR2 YYNGEE. The CDR3 extends over 15 amino acids. The V gene is TRBV9, the J gene TRBJ2-7; a possible D gene is TRBD2 (6 bases). The TCR comes from a female donor with ankylosing spondylitis or in good health (not recorded which). The sequenced sample was blood, either unsorted or a sorted T cell fraction (not recorded which). Written as DNA, the CDR3 is TGTGCCAGCAGCCCTAGCGCAGCGAGCTCCTACGAGCAGTACTTC. Translating it yields CASSPSAASSYEQYF.